The 18 T cell receptor beta chains listed next were all sequenced from one sample in a study of regulatory T cells in long-lasting Graves disease. Time point specified: newly diagnosed GD, antithyroid drugs for less than 3 months. RNA from PBMCs was the source of the TCR library. Both iRepertoire HTBI primers and Arm-PCR of CDR3 regions were used to build the TCR beta libraries. TCRdb called the multiplex PCR reads again in MiXCR, with one record for every CDR3 protein. The sample records approximately 400,000 distinct CDR3 sequences, roughly 15% being singletons. Sequencing was performed on peripheral blood mononuclear cells (PBMCs), taken at new diagnosis, from a patient treated with antithyroid drugs. The receptors derive from a female donor with Graves disease.

This clonotype was picked up many times. The J gene is TRBJ2-7, the V gene TRBV2; the D gene is possibly TRBD1 (6 bases). Germline assignment: CDR1 SNHLY and CDR2 FYNNEI. The length of the CDR3 is 15 residues. V lost 5 bases and J 4 bases, leaving 18 bases between the germline ends. CDR3 coding DNA: TGTGCCAGCAGTCCCCGACCGACAGGCGTTTACGAGCAGTACTTC. This codes for CASSPRPTGVYEQYF.

In regard to this clonotype: Germline and junction disagree at one end, which may indicate a read error. The V and J genes are TRBV28 and TRBJ1-2, with D hard to call. The CDR3 covers 14 residues. The germline gives CDR1 MDHEN, CDR2 SYDVKM. CDR3 DNA sequence: TGTGCCAGCAGCTTATTCGGGGTGGGGAGTGGCTACACCTTC. Encoded protein: CASSLFGVGSGYTF.

This clonotype was detected many times. V is TRBV28 and J is TRBJ2-3; 7 nucleotides match TRBD2. The germline V gene has CDR1 MDHEN and CDR2 SYDVKM. Trimming at V came to 5 bases and at J to 3 bases, leaving 8 bases not matched to a gene. This CDR3 is built from 15 residues. CDR3 in amino acids: CASSLLASRTDTQYF. CDR3 DNA sequence: TGTGCCAGCAGTCTACTAGCGAGCCGGACAGATACGCAGTATTTT.

The chain combines TRBV20-1 with TRBJ2-1; 11 bases map to TRBD2. With 5 bases clipped from V and 1 base from J, the junction kept 7 bases outside the gene matches. The CDR3 covers 16 residues. The germline CDR1 and CDR2 sequences are DFQATT and SNEGSKA (reference sequence). Here the CDR3 DNA reads TGCAGTGCTGGGGGACTAGCGGCCCCTTCCTACAATGAGCAGTTCTTC. This sequence encodes CSAGGLAAPSYNEQFF.

This clonotype was picked up many times. This rearrangement joins TRBV18 to TRBJ2-1, with 8 positions matching TRBD2. The CDR3 totals 15 residues. With V trimmed by 2 bases and J by 8 bases, 8 bases remained unmatched. Looked up from germline, CDR1 is KGHSH and CDR2 is LQKENI. CDR3 region: CASSPSQRETYEQFF. The CDR3 coding sequence is TGTGCCAGCTCACCATCCCAGCGGGAGACCTATGAGCAGTTCTTC.

This clonotype was counted ten times or more. The chain combines TRBV19 with TRBJ1-2; D gene uncertain. The germline gives CDR1 LNHDA, CDR2 SQIVND (reference sequence). V lost 1 base and J 4 bases, leaving 16 bases between the germline ends. This CDR3 region has 16 residues. The CDR3 bases are TGTGCCAGTAGTATAGTACGCACGGATCTCCTCTATGGCTACACCTTC. Its protein product is CASSIVRTDLLYGYTF.

This clonotype was recorded at least ten times. This chain connects TRBV13 to TRBJ2-7; D is uncertain. CDR3 length: 12 residues. The V end was cut by 0 bases, the J end by 5 bases, with 5 bases between. The germline gives CDR1 PRHDT, CDR2 FYEKMQ (reference sequence). The CDR3 sequence is CASSLGPHEQYF. In nucleotides, the CDR3 is TGTGCCAGCAGCTTAGGTCCTCACGAGCAGTACTTC.

At least ten counts were recorded for this clonotype. The CDR3 DNA follows: TGTGCCAGCAGCTTAGAAGCGTACCCTGAAGCTTTCTTT. It yields the protein CASSLEAYPEAFF. J is TRBJ1-1 and V is TRBV11-2, with D hard to call. The CDR3 is 13 residues long. V was clipped by 0 bases and J by 6 bases, with 8 bases between them. Germline CDR1 reads SGHAT; CDR2 reads FQNNGV.

This clonotype has a handful of counts. V is TRBV3-1 and J is TRBJ2-1, with TRBD2 matching 13 bases. V lost 1 base and J lost 6; bases outside the gene matches: 9. The CDR3 runs 18 residues. Germline CDR1 LGHDT, CDR2 YNNKEL (reference sequence). CDR3 residues: CASSQGRTSGSWGNEQFF. The CDR3 bases are TGTGCCAGCAGCCAAGGCCGGACTAGCGGGAGCTGGGGCAATGAGCAGTTCTTC.

This clonotype was seen a few times. The chain has TRBV29-1 and TRBJ2-3; D unclear. Trimming stripped 4 bases from V and 4 bases from J, with 9 bases between. The CDR3 has 12 residues. CDR1 and CDR2 (germline): SQVTM, ANQGSEA. In DNA form, the CDR3 reads TGCAGCGTTGGGTCCGTGTCAGATACGCAGTATTTT. The encoded protein is CSVGSVSDTQYF.

The table lists this clonotype with a few counts. V gene TRBV5-1 combines with J gene TRBJ1-5; 9 bases map to TRBD1. CDR3 length: 15 residues. CDR1 and CDR2 from the germline V gene are SGHRS and YFSETQ. J gave up 4 bases and V 0 bases, and 2 bases lay outside the gene matches. The CDR3 DNA is TGCGCCAGCAGCTTGGATGGACAGGGGAATCAGCCCCAGCATTTT. Amino acids: CASSLDGQGNQPQHF.

This clonotype was picked up many times. This chain connects TRBV4-1 to TRBJ2-4; D may correspond to TRBD1 or TRBD2 (5 bases each). This CDR3 has 17 amino acids. Deletions cut 1 base from V and 10 bases from J, with 23 bases between. The germline V gene encodes CDR1 MGHRA and CDR2 YSYEKL. The CDR3 loop reads CASSQVAWGDVTGIQYF. The CDR3 nucleotides read TGCGCCAGCAGCCAAGTTGCGTGGGGCGATGTCACGGGGATTCAGTACTTC.

This clonotype was counted at least ten times. The genes are TRBV20-1 and TRBJ1-1; TRBD1 is a possible D gene (5 bases). This CDR3 is built from 13 residues. Germline lookup yields CDR1 DFQATT and CDR2 SNEGSKA (reference sequence). With 5 bases removed from V and 0 bases from J, the gap between germline ends came to 10 bases. CDR3 sequence: CSAGGTVNTEAFF. In DNA form, the CDR3 reads TGCAGTGCTGGGGGGACTGTGAACACTGAAGCTTTCTTT.

This chain joins TRBV29-1 and TRBJ2-3; 10 nucleotides align to TRBD1. CDR3 size: 13 residues. Germline loops: CDR1 SQVTM, CDR2 ANQGSEA. With V trimmed by 5 bases and J by 5 bases, 4 bases remained unmatched. CDR3 DNA: TGCAGCGTTCGGACAGGGGGTATAGATACGCAGTATTTT. Translated: CSVRTGGIDTQYF.

This clonotype came up many times. The chain uses TRBV30 and TRBJ1-1, with D hard to call. The CDR3 consists of 12 residues. Germline V gene data show CDR1 as GTSNPN and CDR2 as SVGIG (reference sequence). With 2 bases removed from V and 0 bases from J, the gap between germline ends came to 4 bases. DNA of the CDR3: TGTGCCTGGAGTCTCATGAACACTGAAGCTTTCTTT. Its translation: CAWSLMNTEAFF.

This clonotype was seen a handful of times. The chain uses TRBV27 and TRBJ2-1, with TRBD2 matching over 7 bases. Germline values: CDR1 MNHEY, CDR2 SMNVEV (reference sequence). V gave up 5 bases and J gave up 4 bases; unmatched junction bases: 17. The CDR3 covers 18 residues. CDR3 nucleotides: TGTGCCAGCAGTCCCCTAGGCCCCCGGGACTACCGTTACAATGAGCAGTTCTTC. The encoded protein is CASSPLGPRDYRYNEQFF.

In this sample, this clonotype turned up many times. The chain recombines TRBV12-5 with TRBJ2-4; TRBD1 matches 8 bases. CDR3 size: 15 residues. Per germline, CDR1 LGHNT and CDR2 FRNRAP. The V segment lost 1 base and the J segment 4 bases; nucleotides outside the gene matches: 3. The CDR3 spells CASGLARTGKNIQYF. In DNA form, the CDR3 reads TGTGCTAGTGGTTTGGCGAGGACAGGGAAAAACATTCAGTACTTC.

This clonotype was seen repeatedly, ten times or more. The V gene is TRBV6-5, the J gene TRBJ1-1, with D possibly being TRBD1 (5 bases). Germline V gene lookup returns CDR1 MNHEY and CDR2 SVGAGI. Trimming pared 0 bases from V and 5 bases from J, leaving 16 bases between. The CDR3 length is 16 residues. CDR3 protein: CASSYSGPPVDTEAFF. Written as DNA, the CDR3 is TGTGCCAGCAGTTACTCGGGACCACCTGTGGATACTGAAGCTTTCTTT.